Each of the 20 T cell receptor beta chains below was sequenced from the same sample in a study of T cell changes during pregnancy in multiple sclerosis. Clones were read by immunoSEQ multiplex PCR, and TCRdb kept only the in-frame ones, dropping some. The sample lists 50,000 or so clones; 80% to 95% were seen once. The sample here was CD4+ T cells from peripheral blood mononuclear cells, taken in the second trimester of pregnancy. The source of these receptors is a female donor with multiple sclerosis, enrolled in a pregnancy study.

V gene TRBV6-1 combines with J gene TRBJ2-1; D is uncertain. Trimming took off 4 bases at V and 7 bases at J, with 5 bases between the two ends. Germline V lookup: CDR1 MNHNS, CDR2 SASEGT. The CDR3 consists of 11 residues. The CDR3 loop is CASSVRNEQFF. The CDR3 DNA is TGTGCCAGCAGTGTGAGGAATGAGCAGTTCTTC.

This rearrangement joins TRBV5-1 to TRBJ1-1, with a weak D call TRBD1 (5 bases). Trimming shortened V by 4 bases and J by 0 bases, and 13 bases separated the two germline ends. The CDR3 is 15 residues long. Germline loops: CDR1 SGHRS, CDR2 YFSETQ. CDR3 in amino acids: CASSSRVPMNTEAFF. DNA for the CDR3: TGCGCCAGCAGCAGCAGGGTACCCATGAACACTGAAGCTTTCTTT.

The V and J genes are TRBV10-1 and TRBJ1-1; D remains unclear. V lost 0 bases, J lost 9 bases, and 14 bases lay in between. Germline V CDR1 and CDR2: WNHNN, SYGVQD (reference sequence). The CDR3 covers 14 residues. The DNA of the CDR3 is TGCGCCAGCAGTGAGTCGGGGATAGGGAGACAAGCTTTCTTT. Protein product: CASSESGIGRQAFF.

This chain uses TRBV19 with TRBJ1-3; D perhaps matches TRBD1 (5 bases). Looked up from germline, CDR1 is LNHDA and CDR2 is SQIVND (reference sequence). V gave up 3 bases and J gave up 0 bases, with 15 bases separating them. CDR3 length: 17 residues. The CDR3 region has the DNA TGTGCCAGTAGTATTGTTAGCAGGGCGAGCTCTGGAAACACCATATATTTT. It is translated as CASSIVSRASSGNTIYF.

The gene calls are TRBV5-1 and TRBJ2-5, with TRBD2 as a possible D gene (5 bases). CDR1 and CDR2 (germline): SGHRS, YFSETQ. CDR3 length: 14 residues. V was pared by 7 bases and J by 2 bases, with 15 bases between. CDR3 protein: CASALRGRQETQYF. In nucleotides, the CDR3 is TGCGCCAGCGCGCTCCGGGGTCGGCAAGAGACCCAGTACTTC.

The V gene is TRBV5-1, the J gene TRBJ1-2, with D maybe TRBD1 (6 bases). CDR3 size: 15 residues. CDR1 and CDR2 (germline): SGHRS, YFSETQ. V dropped 3 bases and J dropped 2 bases, with 14 bases sitting between them. The CDR3 bases are TGCGCCAGCAGCTCGGCGGGGGCTTTAAACTATGGCTACACCTTC. Its translation is CASSSAGALNYGYTF.

The chain has TRBV7-2 and TRBJ2-7; D may be TRBD1 (5 bases). V lost 2 bases to trimming and J lost 2 bases, with 10 bases between them. CDR3 length: 14 amino acids. From germline, CDR1 is SGHTA and CDR2 FQGNSA. The CDR3 region is CASSLYQGPYEQYF. The CDR3 coding sequence is TGTGCCAGCAGCTTATATCAGGGCCCCTACGAGCAGTACTTC.

Details on this clone: The junction differs from germline at one of its ends, possibly a read error. V is TRBV14 and J is TRBJ1-2; tentatively, D is TRBD1 (5 bases). CDR3 size: 13 residues. Germline V CDR1 and CDR2: SGHDN, FVKESK. The DNA of the CDR3 is TGTGCCAGCGGCCAGACAGCGAACTATGGCTACACCTTC. Translating gives CASGQTANYGYTF.

The J gene is TRBJ2-2, the V gene TRBV19; possibly TRBD2 for D (6 bases). Between the trimmed V and J ends, which lost 1 base and 3 bases, there was a span of 6 bases. CDR1 LNHDA and CDR2 SQIVND come from the germline V gene (reference sequence). The CDR3 consists of 14 residues. The CDR3 protein is CASSIGGDTGELFF. CDR3 in DNA: TGTGCCAGTAGTATAGGGGGGGACACCGGGGAGCTGTTTTTT. Together with reference TRBV19 and TRBJ2-2, the CDR3 gives the full variable domain: DGGITQSPKYLFRKEGQNVTLSCEQNLNHDAMYWYRQDPGQGLRLIYYSQIVNDFQKGDIAEGYSVSREKKESFPLTVTSAQKNPTAFYLCASSIGGDTGELFFGEGSRLTVL.

The chain carries TRBV11-1 and TRBJ2-1, with 8 bases fitting TRBD2. The germline V gene has CDR1 SGHAT and CDR2 FQDESV (reference sequence). V shed 3 bases, J shed 11 bases, and the junction held 18 bases outside the gene matches. The CDR3 extends over 17 amino acids. DNA of the CDR3: TGTGCCAGCAGCTTTTACGCGGTTGACGGGAGGGCCGAGAAGCAGTTCTTC. This sequence encodes CASSFYAVDGRAEKQFF.

V gene TRBV2 combines with J gene TRBJ2-1; 7 bases match TRBD2. Germline CDR1 SNHLY, CDR2 FYNNEI. Losses at the gene ends were 8 bases for V and 5 bases for J; bases not matched to a gene: 9. This CDR3 is 14 amino acids long. The CDR3 loop is CASHLLAVNNEQFF. As DNA, the CDR3 is TGTGCCAGCCACTTGCTAGCGGTCAACAATGAGCAGTTCTTC.

The CDR3 DNA follows: TGTGCCAGCTCACCTGCGTTGAATGAGCAGTTCTTC. This codes for CASSPALNEQFF. The rearrangement links TRBV18 to TRBJ2-1; D is undetermined. The CDR3 consists of 12 residues. Trimming stripped 3 bases from V and 7 bases from J, with 7 bases between. Looked up from germline, CDR1 is KGHSH and CDR2 is LQKENI.

The CDR3 here is CASSPDRGRMGAFF. CDR3 in DNA: TGTGCCAGCAGCCCTGACAGGGGAAGGATGGGGGCTTTCTTT. The V and J genes are TRBV5-4 and TRBJ1-1; 8 bases agree with TRBD1. The CDR3 has 14 amino acids. Germline assignment: CDR1 SGHNT and CDR2 YYREEE (reference sequence). Trimming removed 4 bases from V and 11 bases from J; junction bases left unmatched: 13. The full variable domain, with the rest looked up from reference TRBV5-4 and TRBJ1-1, is ETGVTQSPTHLIKTRGQQVTLRCSSQSGHNTVSWYQQALGQGPQFIFQYYREEENGRGNFPPRFSGLQFPNYSSELNVNALELDDSALYLCASSPDRGRMGAFFGQGTRLTVV.

This chain uses TRBV19 with TRBJ1-5, with a weak D call TRBD1 (6 bases). This CDR3 comprises 15 residues. Deletions cut 6 bases from V and 0 bases from J, with 12 bases between. CDR1 is LNHDA, CDR2 SQIVND, per germline (reference sequence). The CDR3 reads CASRRTENSNQPQHF. DNA of the CDR3: TGTGCCAGTAGGAGGACAGAGAATAGCAATCAGCCCCAGCATTTT.

This chain joins TRBV18 and TRBJ2-1; D remains ambiguous. The CDR3 has 14 amino acids. The V gene's germline CDR1 is KGHSH and CDR2 LQKENI. V gave up 2 bases and J gave up 4 bases, with 9 bases separating them. The CDR3 sequence: CASSPIAVYNEQFF. In nucleotides, the CDR3 is TGTGCCAGCTCACCAATCGCGGTATACAATGAGCAGTTCTTC. The complete variable domain, with remaining parts taken from reference TRBV18 and TRBJ2-1, reads NAGVMQNPRHLVRRRGQEARLRCSPMKGHSHVYWYRQLPEEGLKFMVYLQKENIIDESGMPKERFSAEFPKEGPSILRIQQVVRGDSAAYFCASSPIAVYNEQFFGPGTRLTVL.

Comment on this clone: The same CDR3 also results from other DNA sequences found in this sample. V gene TRBV29-1 combines with J gene TRBJ1-2; D is undetermined. Trimming left V 4 bases short and J 3 bases short, with 6 bases between. Germline lookup yields CDR1 SQVTM and CDR2 ANQGSEA. CDR3 length equals 11 residues. In DNA form, the CDR3 reads TGCAGCGTTGGCCAGGACTATGGCTACACCTTC. Protein product: CSVGQDYGYTF.

J is TRBJ1-1 and V is TRBV7-9; D gene ambiguous. This CDR3 has 14 residues. CDR1 and CDR2 from the germline V gene are SEHNR and FQNEAQ (reference sequence). The V and J ends lost 2 bases and 1 base respectively, with 8 bases between them. CDR3 coding DNA: TGTGCCAGCAGCTTATTCGGTGGGAACACTGAAGCTTTCTTT. Translated, it gives CASSLFGGNTEAFF.

V is TRBV7-9 and J is TRBJ1-1; possible D gene TRBD1, 5 bases. The CDR3 extends over 16 amino acids. Germline values: CDR1 SEHNR, CDR2 FQNEAQ (reference sequence). V lost 4 bases and J 3 bases, leaving 18 bases between the germline ends. In DNA form, the CDR3 reads TGTGCCAGCAGCTCAAATCGGAAGGGGTTGCACACTGAAGCTTTCTTT. Its protein product is CASSSNRKGLHTEAFF.

The genes are TRBV6-1 and TRBJ1-1; no clear D. Trimming removed 2 bases at V and 2 bases at J, with 9 bases between. Per the germline V gene, CDR1 is MNHNS and CDR2 is SASEGT. The CDR3 is 14 residues long. CDR3 in DNA: TGTGCCAGCAGTGAATTGCGGGTCAACACTGAAGCTTTCTTT. It specifies CASSELRVNTEAFF.

The rearrangement joins TRBV19 to TRBJ1-3, with D possibly being TRBD1 (5 bases). Germline lookup yields CDR1 LNHDA and CDR2 SQIVND (reference sequence). This CDR3 is built from 17 residues. With 3 bases removed from V and 0 bases from J, the gap between germline ends came to 15 bases. The CDR3 loop reads CASSIGGQTGSGNTIYF. CDR3 sequence (DNA): TGTGCCAGTAGTATTGGAGGGCAAACAGGCTCTGGAAACACCATATATTTT.